The 20 T cell receptor beta chains presented below share a single source sample, sequenced in a study of Ad26.COV2.S vaccination and SARS-CoV-2 variants. The treatment is: around 19 received Ad26.COV2.S at low or high dose, single or two shots; 5 received placebo; per-sample allocation not given. All samples were drawn on day 63, counting from the first vaccine or placebo injection. Measured with immunoSEQ multiplex PCR; TCRdb has only the in-frame clones, and not every one. The sample lists about 440,000 clones; roughly 88% were seen once. This specimen was peripheral blood, taken in a trial of Ad26.COV2.S vaccine versus placebo. All receptors derive from a person aged 18-65 years who received the Ad26.COV2.S COVID-19 vaccine or a placebo.

The CDR3 here is CASSFVQGYEQYF. The CDR3 DNA is TGTGCCAGCAGCTTTGTACAGGGCTACGAGCAGTACTTC. The V and J genes are TRBV5-5 and TRBJ2-7; TRBD1 is a possible D gene (6 bases). The CDR3 extends over 13 amino acids. Germline values: CDR1 SGHKS, CDR2 YYEKEE (reference sequence). Trimming took 2 bases from V and 3 from J, leaving 9 bases between them.

The CDR3 DNA is TGTGCCAGCAGTTTAACTGGGACTAGCTCACCCTCCTACGAGCAGTACTTC. This codes for CASSLTGTSSPSYEQYF. The chain uses TRBV28 and TRBJ2-7; 9 nucleotides match TRBD2. The CDR3 consists of 17 residues. V lost 2 bases, J lost 0 bases, and 8 bases stayed unmatched. The germline V gene encodes CDR1 MDHEN and CDR2 SYDVKM.

In this sample, this clone turned up once. The chain couples TRBV7-9 to TRBJ2-5; D gene uncertain. This CDR3 is 12 amino acids long. The germline CDR1 and CDR2 sequences are SEHNR and FQNEAQ (reference sequence). Trimming took 5 bases from V and 1 from J, leaving 5 bases between them. The CDR3 here is CASSLRQETQYF. As DNA, the CDR3 is TGTGCCAGCAGCCTCCGCCAAGAGACCCAGTACTTC.

The CDR3: CASSFLAGGYEQFF. CDR3 DNA sequence: TGTGCCAGCAGTTTTCTAGCGGGAGGGTATGAGCAGTTCTTC. V usage is TRBV6-2 or TRBV6-3 and J usage is TRBJ2-1, with 12 bases identical to TRBD2. The CDR3 length is 14 residues. V was pared by 4 bases and J by 8 bases, with 3 bases of the junction left unmatched. Germline V gene lookup returns CDR1 MNHEY and CDR2 SVGEGT.

Points on this clone: This sample also contains other DNA sequences that code for the same CDR3. The chain has TRBV5-1 and TRBJ2-5, with a possible D match to TRBD1 (6 bases). This CDR3 is built from 13 residues. V was trimmed by 2 bases and J by 4 bases, leaving 9 bases between them. Germline-derived CDR1 and CDR2 are SGHRS and YFSETQ. CDR3 protein: CASSLTGLETQYF. The CDR3, as DNA: TGCGCCAGCAGCTTAACAGGGCTAGAGACCCAGTACTTC.

The rearrangement links TRBV28 to TRBJ1-5; 7 nucleotides match TRBD1. This CDR3 comprises 15 residues. The trim removed 7 bases at V and 3 bases at J, leaving 9 bases unmatched. Looked up from germline, CDR1 is MDHEN and CDR2 is SYDVKM. The CDR3 sequence is CASKFSGTANQPQHF. The CDR3 DNA follows: TGTGCCAGCAAATTCTCCGGGACAGCCAATCAGCCCCAGCATTTT.

The count of this clone is one. The rearrangement uses TRBV7-8 and TRBJ1-3, with D unresolved. This CDR3 is built from 14 residues. Germline V gene data show CDR1 as SGHVS and CDR2 as FQNEAQ. Trimming cost V 5 bases and J 4 bases, with 12 bases left between them. CDR3 bases: TGTGCCAGCAGCCCAGTGGGTTTAGGAAACACCATATATTTT. It translates to CASSPVGLGNTIYF. Complete variable domain (other parts from reference TRBV7-8 and TRBJ1-3): GAGVSQSPRYKVAKRGQDVALRCDPISGHVSLFWYQQALGQGPEFLTYFQNEAQLDKSGLPSDRFFAERPEGSVSTLKIQRTQQEDSAVYLCASSPVGLGNTIYFGEGSWLTVV.

The chain employs TRBV9 and TRBJ2-3, with D perhaps TRBD2 (6 bases). The CDR3 loop spans 15 amino acids. The germline V gene has CDR1 SGDLS and CDR2 YYNGEE. V lost 0 bases to trimming and J lost 0 bases, with 8 bases between them. The CDR3 region is CASSVGGASTDTQYF. For the CDR3, the DNA is TGTGCCAGCAGCGTAGGCGGGGCTAGCACAGATACGCAGTATTTT.

This clone has just one count. The chain couples TRBV4-2 to TRBJ2-5, with 7 positions matching TRBD2. Germline V lookup: CDR1 LGHNA, CDR2 YNFKEQ. V dropped 5 bases and J dropped 3; count of bases not matched to a gene: 3. The CDR3 is 13 amino acids. The CDR3 sequence is CASSRLAEETQYF. CDR3 bases: TGTGCCAGCAGCAGACTAGCCGAAGAGACCCAGTACTTC.

V and J are TRBV6-5 and TRBJ2-7; 11 positions agree with TRBD1. Germline V gene lookup returns CDR1 MNHEY and CDR2 SVGAGI. This CDR3 has 13 amino acids. Unmatched junction bases numbered 7, after V lost 11 bases and J lost 4 bases. CDR3 protein: CAGRGQGAYEQYF. The CDR3 region has the DNA TGTGCCGGTCGCGGACAGGGGGCTTACGAGCAGTACTTC.

The chain combines TRBV6-2 or TRBV6-3 with TRBJ2-7; possibly TRBD1 for D (6 bases). Germline V gene data show CDR1 as MNHEY and CDR2 as SVGEGT. Trimming cost V 2 bases and J 0 bases, with 14 bases left between them. The CDR3 loop spans 16 amino acids. The DNA of the CDR3 is TGTGCCAGCAGTTACCGGTGGCGACAGGTCTCCTACGAGCAGTACTTC. Its translation is CASSYRWRQVSYEQYF.

This sequence joins TRBV7-2 and TRBJ2-7; D possibly corresponds to TRBD1 (6 bases). Trimming stripped 3 bases from V and 7 bases from J, with 13 bases between. The CDR3 has 13 amino acids. Germline CDR1 reads SGHTA; CDR2 reads FQGNSA. CDR3 bases: TGTGCCAGCAGCTTTAGGGGGATGGGGGAGCAGTACTTC. It encodes CASSFRGMGEQYF.

V usage is TRBV7-9 and J usage is TRBJ1-5; the D is unclear. Between the trimmed V and J ends, which lost 2 bases and 4 bases, there was a span of 3 bases. The germline V gene encodes CDR1 SEHNR and CDR2 FQNEAQ (reference sequence). The CDR3 covers 12 residues. The CDR3 protein is CASSLNNQPQHF. CDR3 coding DNA: TGTGCCAGCAGCTTAAATAATCAGCCCCAGCATTTT.

The chain links TRBV18 to TRBJ1-4; 9 bases agree with TRBD1. The trim removed 3 bases at V and 5 bases at J, leaving 4 bases unmatched. The CDR3 runs to 15 residues. CDR1 is KGHSH, CDR2 LQKENI, per germline. The CDR3 bases are TGTGCCAGCTCACCTCCGACAGGGGGGAATGAAAAACTGTTTTTT. As protein: CASSPPTGGNEKLFF.

The chain is built from TRBV2 and TRBJ2-7; no definite D call. Germline CDR1 SNHLY, CDR2 FYNNEI. With 9 bases removed from V and 3 bases from J, the gap between germline ends came to 9 bases. The CDR3 sequence is 11 residues long. The CDR3 sequence: CASGPHYEQYF. CDR3 bases: TGTGCCAGTGGACCCCACTACGAGCAGTACTTC.

The chain couples TRBV5-1 to TRBJ1-1; TRBD1 might be the D (5 bases). The length of the CDR3 is 14 residues. CDR1 and CDR2 from the germline V gene are SGHRS and YFSETQ. Between the trimmed V and J ends, which lost 2 bases and 3 bases, there was a span of 11 bases. The DNA for the CDR3 is TGCGCCAGCAGCTTAGAACTAGGGGACACTGAAGCTTTCTTT. Translated: CASSLELGDTEAFF. Filled out from reference TRBV5-1 and TRBJ1-1, the complete variable domain reads KAGVTQTPRYLIKTRGQQVTLSCSPISGHRSVSWYQQTPGQGLQFLFEYFSETQRNKGNFPGRFSGRQFSNSRSEMNVSTLELGDSALYLCASSLELGDTEAFFGQGTRLTVV.

The V gene is TRBV2, the J gene TRBJ1-4, with TRBD1 identical over 7 bases. The length of the CDR3 is 14 residues. Germline V lookup: CDR1 SNHLY, CDR2 FYNNEI. Trimming cost V 6 bases and J 2 bases; bases outside gene matches: 3. In nucleotides, the CDR3 is TGTGCCAGCAGAGACAGGGCCACTAATGAAAAACTGTTTTTT. This encodes CASRDRATNEKLFF.

The V gene is TRBV29-1, the J gene TRBJ2-2; no definite D call. The germline V gene encodes CDR1 SQVTM and CDR2 ANQGSEA. V was shortened by 7 bases and J by 0 bases, with 9 bases between the two germline ends. There are 13 residues in the CDR3. Written as DNA, the CDR3 is TGCAGCGCGCACACCACGAACACCGGGGAGCTGTTTTTT. It translates to CSAHTTNTGELFF.

V and J are TRBV6-5 and TRBJ2-7; D perhaps matches TRBD1 (5 bases). This CDR3 spans 15 amino acids. Looked up from germline, CDR1 is MNHEY and CDR2 is SVGAGI. V lost 6 bases and J lost 3, with 18 bases in between. CDR3 sequence: CASRTPRVTYYEQYF. In DNA form, the CDR3 reads TGTGCCAGCAGGACCCCCAGGGTTACCTACTACGAGCAGTACTTC.

The chain joins TRBV30 to TRBJ1-2; 8 nucleotides agree with TRBD1. Germline CDR1 GTSNPN, CDR2 SVGIG (reference sequence). V lost 1 base and J lost 4; bases outside the gene matches: 8. The CDR3 totals 15 residues. The CDR3 is CAWSAGQDIFYGYTF. CDR3 DNA sequence: TGTGCCTGGAGTGCGGGACAGGACATTTTCTATGGCTACACCTTC.